This is a list of T cell receptor beta chains from one sample in a study of cytotoxic CD8 clonotypes in ibrutinib-treated CLL. TCRdb's table, derived via immunoSEQ multiplex PCR, lists solely in-frame clones and lacks some. The sample lists about 200,000 clones; nearly 80% were seen once. This specimen was PBMCs, taken after 12 months of ibrutinib treatment. Receptor source: a human donor with chronic lymphocytic leukemia. The CDR3 runs from the conserved cysteine through the conserved F or W. Fields, in order: V gene, D gene, J gene, clone size, CDR3 DNA, CDR3 protein. The D gene is left open where the match is weak. Expanded clones are given a class, and other clones once, few, many or no size at all.

v_gene: TRBV19; d_gene: -; j_gene: TRBJ1-2; abundance: -; CDR3nt: TGTGCCAGTAGTATGAATAACGGGGATGGCTACACCTTC; CDR3aa: CASSMNNGDGYTF
v_gene: TRBV25-1; d_gene: -; j_gene: TRBJ2-1; abundance: -; CDR3nt: TGTGCCAGCACCAGTTTCAATGAGCAGTTCTTC; CDR3aa: CASTSFNEQFF
v_gene: TRBV11-2; d_gene: -; j_gene: TRBJ2-3; abundance: -; CDR3nt: TGTGCCAGCAGCTCCCGGGACTCCTTAGGCAATACGCAGTATTTT; CDR3aa: CASSSRDSLGNTQYF
v_gene: TRBV5-1; d_gene: -; j_gene: TRBJ2-7; abundance: -; CDR3nt: TGCGCCAGCAGCTTTCGGGCAGGGGAATCCTACGAGCAGTACTTC; CDR3aa: CASSFRAGESYEQYF
v_gene: TRBV10-1; d_gene: -; j_gene: TRBJ1-5; abundance: -; CDR3nt: TGCGCCAGCAGGGGGGGGAGGGCCCTGGGGAATCAGCCCCAGCATTTT; CDR3aa: CASRGGRALGNQPQHF
v_gene: TRBV27; d_gene: -; j_gene: TRBJ1-2; abundance: -; CDR3nt: TGTGCCAGCAGTCTCGGGGTTAGGTATGGCTACACCTTC; CDR3aa: CASSLGVRYGYTF
v_gene: TRBV2; d_gene: TRBD1; j_gene: TRBJ2-3; abundance: -; CDR3nt: TGTGCCAGCAGAGCCACAGGGGTTGGGGATACGCAGTATTTT; CDR3aa: CASRATGVGDTQYF
v_gene: TRBV4-1; d_gene: -; j_gene: TRBJ1-6; abundance: few; CDR3nt: TGCGCCAGCAGCCAAGGTCGGAGTTACAGGCGGGTTAATTCACCCCTCCACTTT; CDR3aa: CASSQGRSYRRVNSPLHF
v_gene: TRBV5-4; d_gene: -; j_gene: TRBJ1-2; abundance: few; CDR3nt: TGTGCCAGCAGCCTACCGACGCGGGAGTATGACTATGGCTACACCTTC; CDR3aa: CASSLPTREYDYGYTF
v_gene: TRBV7-8; d_gene: -; j_gene: TRBJ2-7; abundance: -; CDR3nt: TGTGCCAGCAGCCCACTCCCAAAGGTCTCCTACGAGCAGTACTTC; CDR3aa: CASSPLPKVSYEQYF
v_gene: TRBV6-5; d_gene: TRBD2; j_gene: TRBJ2-7; abundance: -; CDR3nt: TGTGCCAGCAGCCCCGGGACTAGCGGTTACGAGCAGTACTTC; CDR3aa: CASSPGTSGYEQYF
v_gene: TRBV7-3; d_gene: -; j_gene: TRBJ1-2; abundance: -; CDR3nt: TGTGCCAGCAGCCTGGGCGCAGGTTCGGTGAGCTACACCTTC; CDR3aa: CASSLGAGSVSYTF
v_gene: TRBV19; d_gene: TRBD1; j_gene: TRBJ1-2; abundance: -; CDR3nt: TGTGCCAGTAGCCCGACAATACAGGGGGCGGACTATGGCTACACCTTC; CDR3aa: CASSPTIQGADYGYTF
v_gene: TRBV9; d_gene: -; j_gene: TRBJ2-6; abundance: -; CDR3nt: TGTGCCAGTAGTGGGGACTCTGGGGCCAACGTCCTGACTTTC; CDR3aa: CASSGDSGANVLTF
v_gene: TRBV7-6; d_gene: -; j_gene: TRBJ2-5; abundance: -; CDR3nt: TGTGCCAGCAGAGTAGTGTGCCATATGGAGACCCAGTACTTC; CDR3aa: CASRVVCHMETQYF
v_gene: TRBV27; d_gene: -; j_gene: TRBJ2-5; abundance: once; CDR3nt: TGTGCCAGCACGACTGGGGCCAGAGAGACCCAGTACTTC; CDR3aa: CASTTGARETQYF